These T cell receptor beta chains were read from a single sample in a study of blood T cell repertoires in COVID-19. The table came from immunoSEQ multiplex PCR; TCRdb's copy has only in-frame clones and leaves some out. The sample carries about 84,000 clones, more than 70% recorded once. The source material was peripheral blood. These receptors came from a man older than 75 with active or convalescent COVID-19. The CDR3 runs from the conserved cysteine through the conserved F or W. The order of the fields is CDR3 protein, CDR3 DNA, D gene, V gene, clone size, J gene. The D gene is left open where the match is weak. The size field is filled for only some rows; it gives once, few, many or a size class.

CDR3: CASSWGVGQPQHF
DNA: TGTGCCAGCAGTTGGGGAGTGGGTCAGCCCCAGCATTTT
D: NA
V: TRBV27
size: few
J: TRBJ1-5

CDR3: CSGDGGGYTF
DNA: TGCAGCGGTGACGGGGGAGGCTACACCTTC
D: NA
V: TRBV29-1
size: NA
J: TRBJ1-2

CDR3: CSASGGRSLSYEQYF
DNA: TGCAGTGCTAGTGGCGGGCGCTCCCTCTCCTACGAGCAGTACTTC
D: NA
V: TRBV20-1
size: NA
J: TRBJ2-7

CDR3: CASRSGQNSYEQYF
DNA: TGTGCCAGCAGATCCGGACAGAATTCCTACGAGCAGTACTTC
D: NA
V: TRBV2
size: once
J: TRBJ2-7

CDR3: CASRQGEAWAF
DNA: TGTGCCAGCCGGCAGGGCGAGGCATGGGCCTTC
D: NA
V: TRBV6-5
size: NA
J: TRBJ2-4

CDR3: CASSLQGRAVEKLFF
DNA: TGTGCCAGCAGCTTGCAGGGCAGGGCGGTTGAAAAACTGTTTTTT
D: NA
V: TRBV5-8
size: NA
J: TRBJ1-4

CDR3: CASSFRASGGTDTQYF
DNA: TGTGCCAGCAGTTTTAGGGCTAGCGGGGGAACAGATACGCAGTATTTT
D: TRBD2
V: TRBV6-6
size: once
J: TRBJ2-3

CDR3: CASSEQGQGGELFF
DNA: TGCGCCAGCAGCGAGCAGGGCCAGGGCGGGGAGCTGTTTTTT
D: NA
V: TRBV5-1
size: NA
J: TRBJ2-2

CDR3: CASSLGGLNGYTF
DNA: TGTGCCAGCAGCTTAGGGGGCCTGAATGGCTACACCTTC
D: NA
V: TRBV7-9
size: NA
J: TRBJ1-2

CDR3: CASSQSGRGHPLNEQFF
DNA: TGTGCCAGCAGCCAATCGGGCCGCGGGCACCCCCTCAATGAGCAGTTCTTC
D: NA
V: TRBV3-1/TRBV3-2
size: NA
J: TRBJ2-1

CDR3: CASPPSTGFGPYNEQFF
DNA: TGTGCCAGTCCCCCCTCGACCGGCTTTGGGCCCTACAATGAGCAGTTCTTC
D: NA
V: TRBV19
size: once
J: TRBJ2-1

CDR3: CASTTLQGFYGYTF
DNA: TGTGCCAGTACCACCCTACAGGGGTTCTATGGCTACACCTTC
D: TRBD1
V: TRBV19
size: NA
J: TRBJ1-2

CDR3: CASNSQGALDYGYTF
DNA: TGTGCCAGTAATTCACAGGGGGCCCTGGACTATGGCTACACCTTC
D: TRBD1
V: TRBV19
size: NA
J: TRBJ1-2

CDR3: CASSSGTAFSPLHF
DNA: TGCGCCAGCAGCAGCGGGACGGCATTTTCACCCCTCCACTTT
D: NA
V: TRBV5-1
size: NA
J: TRBJ1-6

CDR3: CASSLGNQVYEQYF
DNA: TGCGCCAGCAGCTTGGGGAATCAGGTCTACGAGCAGTACTTC
D: NA
V: TRBV5-1
size: NA
J: TRBJ2-7

CDR3: CASSEAGGYYNSPLHF
DNA: TGTGCCAGCAGTGAAGCTGGGGGGTACTATAATTCACCCCTCCACTTT
D: NA
V: TRBV6-1
size: NA
J: TRBJ1-6

CDR3: CASSSGQGGVQPQHF
DNA: TGTGCCAGTAGTAGTGGACAGGGAGGGGTTCAGCCCCAGCATTTT
D: TRBD1
V: TRBV19
size: NA
J: TRBJ1-5

CDR3: CASRQGGYTDTQYF
DNA: TGTGCCAGCAGGCAGGGGGGATACACAGATACGCAGTATTTT
D: NA
V: TRBV5-8
size: NA
J: TRBJ2-3

CDR3: CSARTGFDTEAFF
DNA: TGCAGCGCCCGGACAGGGTTTGACACTGAAGCTTTCTTT
D: TRBD1
V: TRBV29-1
size: NA
J: TRBJ1-1

CDR3: CASTIGTVYGYTF
DNA: TGTGCCAGCACCATCGGGACAGTTTATGGCTACACCTTC
D: TRBD1
V: TRBV28
size: NA
J: TRBJ1-2

CDR3: CASSLGGGSTEAFF
DNA: TGTGCCAGCAGCTTGGGGGGGGGAAGCACTGAAGCTTTCTTT
D: NA
V: TRBV5-4
size: NA
J: TRBJ1-1

CDR3: CASSQDRGPTDTQYF
DNA: TGTGCCAGCAGCCAGGACAGGGGGCCGACAGATACGCAGTATTTT
D: TRBD1
V: TRBV7-7
size: NA
J: TRBJ2-3